The present TCR beta chain was sequenced within a study of cytomegalovirus exposure and HLA in healthy donors. Points from the study as a whole: Confirmation in vitro established that a few CMV-associated chains were specific for CMV antigens. Researchers catalogued 160 or so TCR beta chains as cytomegalovirus-associated.

The CDR3 extends over 16 amino acids. The germline V gene has CDR1 GTSNPN and CDR2 SVGIG (reference sequence). V was pared by 3 bases and J by 1 base, with 16 bases between. This clone appeared a single time. Its antigen remains unidentified. Sequencing was performed with immunoSEQ multiplex PCR; in TCRdb, only in-frame clones are kept and a portion is missing. The profile shows approximately 270,000 clones, just over 85% of them singletons. Sequenced material: PBMCs. This chain joins TRBV30 and TRBJ1-5; D is perhaps TRBD1 (6 bases). The sequence derives from a woman between 18 and 29 years old in good health and CMV-seronegative. The CDR3 region has the DNA TGTGCCTGGAGAATGGGGGCTGGGGTCAGCAATCAGCCCCAGCATTTT. Protein sequence: CAWRMGAGVSNQPQHF.